The T cell receptor beta chain described here comes from a study of T cell changes during pregnancy in multiple sclerosis. The table came from immunoSEQ multiplex PCR; TCRdb's copy has only in-frame clones and leaves some out. In the table there are fewer than 65,000 clones, approximately 94% of which are singletons. The CDR3 runs to 15 residues. CDR1 is MDHEN, CDR2 SYDVKM, per germline. Deletions cut 6 bases from V and 1 base from J, with 10 bases between. V and J are TRBV28 and TRBJ2-6; D is undetermined. The sample here was CD4+ T cells from peripheral blood mononuclear cells, taken in the third trimester of pregnancy. The origin of this receptor is a female donor with multiple sclerosis, enrolled in a pregnancy study. CDR3 sequence: CASRWRGSGANVLTF. The CDR3 nucleotides are TGTGCCAGCAGATGGCGCGGTTCTGGGGCCAACGTCCTGACTTTC.